A single sample gave rise to the 2 T cell receptor beta chains below, sequenced in a study of cytomegalovirus exposure and HLA in healthy donors. Amplification used 60 Vbeta primers and 13 Jbeta primers. Some clones are missing from TCRdb's copy, which holds only in-frame ones; the method was immunoSEQ multiplex PCR. This table holds fewer than 200,000 clones, roughly 79% found once. The sample was PBMCs. These receptors all stem from a young woman in good health and CMV-seropositive.

The rearrangement uses TRBV11-3 and TRBJ2-5, with D tentatively TRBD2 (7 bases). The CDR3 is 15 residues long. Germline assignment: CDR1 SGHNT and CDR2 YENEEA. Trimming stripped 3 bases from V and 5 bases from J, with 16 bases between. This CDR3 is CASSLGHRGAETQYF. In DNA form, the CDR3 reads TGTGCCAGCAGCTTGGGACATCGGGGGGCTGAGACCCAGTACTTC.

This clone has only a few counts. V and J are TRBV9 and TRBJ2-7, with D tentatively TRBD2 (5 bases). The CDR3 sequence is 12 residues long. Germline V gives CDR1 SGDLS, CDR2 YYNGEE. Trimming took off 4 bases at V and 7 bases at J, with 12 bases between the two ends. Here the CDR3 DNA reads TGTGCCAGCAGCCACCCAGGCGGGGAGCAGTACTTC. Translating gives CASSHPGGEQYF.